A single sample gave rise to the 11 T cell receptor beta chains below, sequenced in a study of metastatic and nonmetastatic thyroid tumors. Treatment of any kind had been given to no patient before thyroid surgery. TCRdb re-analyzed the PCR reads using MiXCR. The top ten hold roughly 9.1% of the sample, which has tens of thousands of clones, approximately 12% seen once. Material: tumor tissue. These TCRs come from a female donor with papillary thyroid cancer or a benign thyroid nodule (not recorded which). Some clones in this sample may be carry-over from other donors' samples.

This clone was counted at least ten times. This sequence joins TRBV2 and TRBJ2-7; 8 bases map to TRBD2. With V trimmed by 6 bases and J by 1 base, 5 bases remained unmatched. The CDR3 runs to 14 residues. Germline CDR1 and CDR2: SNHLY and FYNNEI. This CDR3 reads CASRSGSQSYEQYF. The DNA of the CDR3 is TGTGCCAGCAGGAGCGGGAGCCAATCCTACGAGCAGTACTTC.

This clone has more than one count but fewer than ten. A read error may be the cause here, since a much bigger clone is one base away. J is TRBJ2-5 and V is TRBV2; tentatively, D is TRBD2 (5 bases). Trimming pared 6 bases from V and 5 bases from J, leaving 10 bases between. The CDR3 has 12 amino acids. Germline loops: CDR1 SNHLY, CDR2 FYNNEI. DNA for the CDR3: TGTGCCAGCAGGGCACTAGGGGAGACCCAGTACTTC. This codes for CASRALGETQYF.

This clone was counted only a few times. The rearrangement joins TRBV12-3 or TRBV12-4 to TRBJ2-3; 9 positions match TRBD2. This CDR3 region has 16 residues. V trimming: 5 bases; J trimming: 3 bases; junction bases outside the gene matches: 9. CDR3 in DNA: TGTGCCAGCAGTCTATCGACTAGCGGATTAACAGATACGCAGTATTTT. Translation gives CASSLSTSGLTDTQYF.

This clone has a count of ten or more. The rearrangement uses TRBV5-1 and TRBJ1-1; a possible D gene is TRBD1 (5 bases). The germline CDR1 and CDR2 sequences are SGHRS and YFSETQ. V lost 0 bases and J 5 bases, leaving 14 bases between the germline ends. The CDR3 is made up of 15 amino acids. CDR3 in amino acids: CASSLAPTGETEAFF. The CDR3 region has the DNA TGCGCCAGCAGCTTGGCCCCGACGGGGGAAACTGAAGCTTTCTTT.

This clone was seen repeatedly, ten times or more. V usage is TRBV29-1 and J usage is TRBJ1-1; D perhaps matches TRBD1 (6 bases). Germline CDR1 SQVTM, CDR2 ANQGSEA. V lost 6 bases, J lost 0 bases, and 14 bases lay in between. The CDR3 has 14 residues. CDR3 region: CSVHGQIMNTEAFF. CDR3 bases: TGCAGCGTGCACGGACAGATCATGAACACTGAAGCTTTCTTT.

This clone was detected a few times. With a much larger clone just one base away, this may be a read error. This chain uses TRBV10-3 with TRBJ1-1; D gene unclear. The CDR3 consists of 14 residues. CDR1 ENHRY and CDR2 SYGVKD come from the germline V gene. V lost 0 bases and J 11 bases, leaving 16 bases between the germline ends. CDR3 residues: CAISESIGHGRAFF. CDR3 in DNA: TGTGCCATCAGTGAGTCTATTGGGCATGGTAGGGCTTTCTTT.

As to this clone: A much larger clone lies a single base off, so this may be a read error. This chain connects TRBV5-1 to TRBJ2-5, with 8 bases fitting TRBD2. The CDR3 is 17 amino acids. Germline V CDR1 and CDR2: SGHRS, YFSETQ. For the CDR3, the DNA is TGCGCCAGCAGCTTTGGTGGGACTAGGCTCCCCCAGGAGACCAAGTACTTC. Its translation is CASSFGGTRLPQETKYF.

In this sample, this clone turned up many times. The V gene is TRBV24-1, the J gene TRBJ2-3, with a tentative D call TRBD1 (6 bases). Germline V gene data show CDR1 as KGHDR and CDR2 as SFDVKD. The length of the CDR3 is 13 residues. Trimming pared 6 bases from V and 6 bases from J, leaving 12 bases between. The DNA of the CDR3 is TGTGCCACCAGTCACAGGGCATTGGATACGCAGTATTTT. Residues: CATSHRALDTQYF.

With respect to this clone: A much larger clone lies a single base off, so this may be a read error. This rearrangement joins TRBV6-5 to TRBJ2-5, with TRBD2 identical over 14 bases. Trimming took 4 bases from V and 5 from J; bases not matched to a gene: 12. CDR3 length: 18 residues. CDR1 is MNHEY, CDR2 SVGAGI, per germline. The CDR3 DNA is TGTGCCAGCAGTTGGGGACTAGCGGGAGAGGTTAGCTTTGAGACCCAGTACTTC. Its translation is CASSWGLAGEVSFETQYF.

The sample holds many counts of this clone. The V call is TRBV6-5, the J call TRBJ2-5; D gene unclear. CDR1 is MNHEY, CDR2 SVGAGI, per germline. The CDR3 contains 16 residues. V shed 2 bases and J shed 5 bases, with 18 bases lying between them. The CDR3 protein is CASSYVIGRVGETQYF. CDR3 DNA sequence: TGTGCCAGCAGTTACGTTATTGGCCGGGTTGGGGAGACCCAGTACTTC.

This clone was picked up many times. V gene TRBV12-3 or TRBV12-4 combines with J gene TRBJ1-2, with D possibly matching TRBD1 (5 bases). V lost 3 bases and J lost 4, with 9 bases in between. The CDR3 consists of 13 residues. The CDR3 coding sequence is TGTGCCAGCAGTTTTCAGGGAGTCTATGGCTACACCTTC. Translation: CASSFQGVYGYTF.